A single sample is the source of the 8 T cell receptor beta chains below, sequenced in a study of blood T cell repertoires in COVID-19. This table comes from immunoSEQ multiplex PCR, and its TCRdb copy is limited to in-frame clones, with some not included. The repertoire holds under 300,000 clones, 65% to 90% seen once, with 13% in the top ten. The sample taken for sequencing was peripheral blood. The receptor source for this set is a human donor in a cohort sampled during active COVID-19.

CDR3 amino acids: CASSPHTQGSYEQYF. CDR3 bases: TGTGCCAGCAGCCCGCACACTCAGGGATCCTACGAGCAGTACTTC. The chain couples TRBV28 to TRBJ2-7; possibly TRBD1 for D (5 bases). Trimming left V 6 bases short and J 1 base short, with 16 bases between. This CDR3 contains 15 residues. Germline V gene sequence: CDR1 MDHEN, CDR2 SYDVKM.

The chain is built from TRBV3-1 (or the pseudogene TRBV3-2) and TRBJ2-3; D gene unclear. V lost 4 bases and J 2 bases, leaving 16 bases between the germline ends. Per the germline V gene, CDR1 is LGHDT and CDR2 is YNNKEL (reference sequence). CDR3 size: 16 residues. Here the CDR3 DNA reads TGTGCCAGCAGCCTCTTAGGAGCGCCGAACACAGATACGCAGTATTTT. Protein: CASSLLGAPNTDTQYF.

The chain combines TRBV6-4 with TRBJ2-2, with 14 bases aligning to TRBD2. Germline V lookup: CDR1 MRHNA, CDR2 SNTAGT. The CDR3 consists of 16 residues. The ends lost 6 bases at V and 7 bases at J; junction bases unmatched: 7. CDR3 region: CASSRTSGRTGGELFF. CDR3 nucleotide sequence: TGTGCCAGCAGCAGGACTAGCGGGAGGACTGGCGGGGAGCTGTTTTTT.

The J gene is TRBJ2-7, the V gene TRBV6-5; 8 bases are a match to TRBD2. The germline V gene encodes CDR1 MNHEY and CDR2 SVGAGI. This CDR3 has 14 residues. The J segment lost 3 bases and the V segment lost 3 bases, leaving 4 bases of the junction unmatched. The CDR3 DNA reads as TGTGCCAGCAGTTATCGCGGGAGGAACTACGAGCAGTACTTC. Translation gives CASSYRGRNYEQYF.

The CDR3 here is CASSFTGINEKLFF. In nucleotides, the CDR3 is TGTGCCAGCAGTTTTACCGGGATTAATGAAAAACTGTTTTTT. The V and J genes are TRBV6-5 and TRBJ1-4; the D is unclear. The CDR3 totals 14 residues. In germline, CDR1 is MNHEY, CDR2 SVGAGI. V dropped 4 bases and J dropped 4 bases, with 10 bases sitting between them.

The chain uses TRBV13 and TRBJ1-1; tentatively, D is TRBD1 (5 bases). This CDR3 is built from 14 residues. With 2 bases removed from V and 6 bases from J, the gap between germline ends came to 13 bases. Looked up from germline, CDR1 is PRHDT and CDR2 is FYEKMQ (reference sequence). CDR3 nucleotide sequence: TGTGCCAGCAGCTTAACTAAAGGGGTGTCTGAAGCTTTCTTT. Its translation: CASSLTKGVSEAFF.

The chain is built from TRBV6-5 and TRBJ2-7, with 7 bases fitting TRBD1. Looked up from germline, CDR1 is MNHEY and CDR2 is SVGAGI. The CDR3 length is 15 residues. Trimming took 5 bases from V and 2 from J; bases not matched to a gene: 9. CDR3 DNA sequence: TGTGCCAGCAGTATTACCGGGACAGAGACCTACGAGCAGTACTTC. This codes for CASSITGTETYEQYF.

The CDR3 region is CASSFPGSTDTQYF. Here the CDR3 DNA reads TGTGCCAGCAGCTTCCCCGGGAGCACAGATACGCAGTATTTT. The V gene is TRBV5-6, the J gene TRBJ2-3; D call uncertain. V lost 2 bases, J lost 0 bases, and 7 bases lay in between. This CDR3 spans 14 amino acids. The germline V gene has CDR1 SGHDT and CDR2 YYEEEE.